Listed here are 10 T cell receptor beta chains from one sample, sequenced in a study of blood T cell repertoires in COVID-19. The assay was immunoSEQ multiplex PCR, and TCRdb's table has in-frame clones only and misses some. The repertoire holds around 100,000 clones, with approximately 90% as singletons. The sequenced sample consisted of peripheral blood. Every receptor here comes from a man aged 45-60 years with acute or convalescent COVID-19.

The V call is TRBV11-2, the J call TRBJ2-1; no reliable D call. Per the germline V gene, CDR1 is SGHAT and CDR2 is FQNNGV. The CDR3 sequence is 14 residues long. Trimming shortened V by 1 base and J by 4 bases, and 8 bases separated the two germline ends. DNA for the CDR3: TGTGCCAGCAGCTTAGGAAACTCTTACAATGAGCAGTTCTTC. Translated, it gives CASSLGNSYNEQFF.

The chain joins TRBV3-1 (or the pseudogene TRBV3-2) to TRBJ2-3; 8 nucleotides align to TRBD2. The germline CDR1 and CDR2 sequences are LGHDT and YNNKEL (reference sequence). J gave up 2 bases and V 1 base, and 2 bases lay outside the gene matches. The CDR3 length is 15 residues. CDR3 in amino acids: CASSQVAGNTDTQYF. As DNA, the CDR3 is TGTGCCAGCAGCCAAGTAGCGGGAAACACAGATACGCAGTATTTT.

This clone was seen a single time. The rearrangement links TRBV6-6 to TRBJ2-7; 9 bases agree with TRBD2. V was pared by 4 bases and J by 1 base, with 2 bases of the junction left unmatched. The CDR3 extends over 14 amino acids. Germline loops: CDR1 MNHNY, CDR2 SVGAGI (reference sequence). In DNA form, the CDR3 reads TGTGCCAGCAGTTTTAGCGGGAGATCCTACGAGCAGTACTTC. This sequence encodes CASSFSGRSYEQYF.

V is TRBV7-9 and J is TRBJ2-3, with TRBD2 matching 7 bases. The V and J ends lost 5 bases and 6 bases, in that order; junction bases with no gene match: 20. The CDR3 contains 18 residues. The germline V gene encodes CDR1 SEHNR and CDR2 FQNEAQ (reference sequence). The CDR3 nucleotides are TGTGCCAGCAGCACCCGGTGGAGGGAGGGCCGGGTGATTGATACGCAGTATTTT. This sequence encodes CASSTRWREGRVIDTQYF.

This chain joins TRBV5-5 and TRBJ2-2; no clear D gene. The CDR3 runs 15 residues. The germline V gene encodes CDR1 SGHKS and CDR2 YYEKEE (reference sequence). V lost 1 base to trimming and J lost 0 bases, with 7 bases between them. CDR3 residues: CASSLLTSNTGELFF. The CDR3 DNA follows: TGTGCCAGCAGCTTGTTGACTTCGAACACCGGGGAGCTGTTTTTT.

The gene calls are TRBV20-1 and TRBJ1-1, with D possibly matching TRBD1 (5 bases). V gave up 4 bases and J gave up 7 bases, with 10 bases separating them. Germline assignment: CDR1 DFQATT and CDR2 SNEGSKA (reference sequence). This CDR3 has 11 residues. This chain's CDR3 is CSATRQLEAFF. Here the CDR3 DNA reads TGCAGTGCTACACGACAGCTTGAAGCTTTCTTT.

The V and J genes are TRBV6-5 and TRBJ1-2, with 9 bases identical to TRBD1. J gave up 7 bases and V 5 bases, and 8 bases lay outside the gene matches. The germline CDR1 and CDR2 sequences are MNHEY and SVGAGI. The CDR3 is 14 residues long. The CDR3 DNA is TGTGCCAGCAGTAGCGACAGGGGGACTTTTGGCTACACCTTC. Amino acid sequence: CASSSDRGTFGYTF.

This CDR3 reads CASSFSGTGGYGSTDTQYF. Here the CDR3 DNA reads TGCGCCAGCAGCTTTTCGGGGACAGGGGGTTATGGAAGCACAGATACGCAGTATTTT. The J gene is TRBJ2-3, the V gene TRBV5-1; 11 positions agree with TRBD1. The CDR3 is made up of 19 amino acids. Germline assignment: CDR1 SGHRS and CDR2 YFSETQ. V was clipped by 2 bases and J by 0 bases; unmatched bases: 11.

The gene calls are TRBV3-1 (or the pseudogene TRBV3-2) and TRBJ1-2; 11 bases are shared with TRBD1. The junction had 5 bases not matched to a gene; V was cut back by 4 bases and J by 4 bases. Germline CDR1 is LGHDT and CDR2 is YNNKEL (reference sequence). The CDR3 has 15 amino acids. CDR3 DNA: TGTGCCAGCAGCCGTCGGACAGGGGGCGGCTATGGCTACACCTTC. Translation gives CASSRRTGGGYGYTF.

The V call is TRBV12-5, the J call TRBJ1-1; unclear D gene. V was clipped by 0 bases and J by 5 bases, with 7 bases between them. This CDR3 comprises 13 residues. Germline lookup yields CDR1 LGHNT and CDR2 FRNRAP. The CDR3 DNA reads TGTGCTAGTGGTTTGGTAACCGGGACTGAAGCTTTCTTT. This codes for CASGLVTGTEAFF.